This record covers a single T cell receptor beta chain. The antigen remains undetermined. The data derive from a study of cytomegalovirus exposure and HLA in healthy donors. About the research overall: Early on, a data release was issued that held about 85 million unique TCRs from HLA-typed donors. Study results and limitations: Among the most significant clusters, several appeared linked to common viral pathogens in a later analysis. In presence/absence analyses, roughly uniform sequencing depth across donors was assumed.

The PCR employed 60 Vbeta primers together with 13 Jbeta primers. Original processing methods: Approximately 10 million shared chains were among around 80 million unique TCR beta chains counted in a later analysis. Clones were sequenced by immunoSEQ multiplex PCR, and TCRdb holds only the in-frame ones, with some missing. For V, J and clone size, that table is used; D and trimming come from the DNA. The repertoire includes tens of thousands of clones, about four fifths of them detected once, and roughly 7.8% sits in the top ten. Germline lookup yields CDR1 MGHDK and CDR2 SYGVNS. V was pared by 1 base and J by 12 bases, with 7 bases between. CDR3 length equals 12 residues.

The TCR was taken from a man between 18 and 35 years old in good health and CMV-seropositive. Sequencing input: PBMCs. The J gene is TRBJ2-6, the V gene TRBV25-1; D perhaps matches TRBD2 (6 bases). This CDR3 is CASSELGGVLTF. The CDR3, as DNA: TGTGCCAGCAGTGAATTGGGAGGCGTCCTGACTTTC.